This TCR beta chain was retrieved from a study of blood T cell repertoires in COVID-19. On the study more broadly: Nucleic acid was either cDNA or gDNA, and it came from T cells, B-cell-depleted T cells, or PBMCs.

The method was immunoSEQ multiplex PCR; TCRdb's version includes in-frame clones alone and lacks a portion of them. The sample shows around 400,000 clones, around 87% of them seen only once. Germline V CDR1 and CDR2: MNHEY, SVGEGT. V was clipped by 5 bases and J by 0 bases, with 8 bases between them. The CDR3 extends over 15 amino acids. Patients from Seattle were sampled longitudinally, starting during active infection. This chain connects TRBV6-2 or TRBV6-3 to TRBJ2-6, with D possibly matching TRBD1 (6 bases). The source of this sequence is a woman aged 30 to 39 with COVID-19, enrolled during active disease. The sequencing input was peripheral blood. The CDR3 spells CASSPRGSGANVLTF. In nucleotides, the CDR3 is TGTGCCAGCAGTCCCAGGGGCTCTGGGGCCAACGTCCTGACTTTC.